This paragraph reports one T cell receptor (beta chain). The antigen this receptor binds is unknown. Per-base quality was not reported, and no clone a single base away is much larger than it. This entry comes from a study of blood T cells in healthy people across ages (dated by TCRdb to between 2014 and 2017). Regarding the research as a whole: In model experiments, template switching captured about one uniquely barcoded TCR beta cDNA molecule for every two T cells. Age-related changes in TCR beta repertoire diversity were measured in the study by deep sequencing normalized with unique cDNA molecular identifiers. Donors were grouped into four age groups: young (average 16 years), middle-aged (roughly 38), aged (around 60) and long-lived (just over 80). To avoid experimental bias, donors of different ages were distributed randomly across sequencing lanes. The study analyzed two additional independent replicas of 1 million unique cDNA reads from the same blood draw for two donors, one aged 18 to 29 and one aged 80 or older. Overall study results and their limits: Estimates of total diversity from one million sequenced T cells were regarded as lower bounds and underestimates. Observed TCR beta diversity correlated strongly with the percentage of naive T cells measured by flow cytometry. Observed TCR beta diversity per million T cells fell roughly linearly with age, and a significant reduction was already apparent by age around 40. Compared with the aged group, more naive CD4+ T cells, fewer expanded clones and increased TCR diversity were shown by the long-lived group, suggesting age selection. Since profiling was done on bulk unsorted PBMCs, naive and antigen-experienced compartments could not be conclusively compared. Because donor CMV infection status was unknown, age-related changes in expanded clonotypes were potentially confounded.

Systemically healthy Caucasian individuals from Russia, 39 in total and aged about 6 to 90 years, were included as donors. Each donor gave ten milliliters of peripheral blood, collected into EDTA-treated Vacutainer tubes. PBMCs were isolated by Ficoll-Paque density-gradient centrifugation, with at least 6 million obtained per sample. Total RNA, at least 6 micrograms per sample, was extracted from PBMCs with Trizol reagent. Naive CD45RAhigh/CD27high T cell percentages were measured by flow cytometry on a PBMC aliquot from every donor. Library method: 5' RACE. TCRdb names Illumina HiSeq 2500 as the instrument used. A second PCR of about 7 to 12 cycles was performed with a sample-barcoded 5' primer and a J-beta primer mix. A unique molecular identifier was introduced onto each TCR beta cDNA molecule by a template-switch 5' adaptor carrying 12 random nucleotides. At least 2.5 million CDR3-containing paired-end reads were obtained from each sample. All of the RNA was converted into first-strand cDNA using the Mint cDNA synthesis kit, with a TRBC-specific oligonucleotide serving as the primer. Following uracil-DNA glycosylase treatment, a first 18-cycle PCR with universal primers M1SS and BC2_uni_R was performed on all cDNA. Per the original workflow: For normalization, 1 million high-quality reads, each with a distinct molecular identifier, were randomly selected from each sample. Reads with shared molecular identifiers were discarded instead of being binned into consensus sequences. MiTCR, run with a Q25 quality threshold and the strictest error-elimination algorithm, handled CDR3 identification, clonotype clustering and error correction. A nonparametric unseen species model with Euler transformation was used to estimate a lower bound on total TCR beta diversity. In TCRdb, the public reads were trimmed at Q25 with fastp and aligned with MiXCR, with productive beta chains retained. All rows with the same CDR3 protein become a single entry with the most common DNA and genes. These V and J calls originate from TCRdb's pipeline instead of the authors' own analysis. In this sample the table shows about 1,800,000 distinct CDR3 sequences, 28% of which occur a single time. The ten largest clones add up to roughly 8.2% of the sample.

V drops 3 bases and J drops 8 bases, leaving 13 bases in between. CDR1 is given as DFQATT and CDR2 as SNEGSKA, both from the germline V gene (reference sequence). The cysteine opens and the phenylalanine closes a CDR3 of 12 amino acids. Just CDR3 DNA is preserved here, 36 bases in frame from base 1. The sequenced sample was blood. This sequence originates from a woman aged 25 to 39 in good health. The chain uses TRBV20-1 and TRBJ1-2; a tentative D match to TRBD1 spans 6 bases. The sequenced DNA: TGCAGTGCTAGGAGAGGCACAGGGGGCTACACCTTC. Its coded protein is CSARRGTGGYTF.